These 14 T cell receptor beta chains were sequenced from one sample in a study of multiple sclerosis patients with progressive multifocal leukoencephalopathy. The time point here: more than 5 months of natalizumab therapy. Measured with immunoSEQ multiplex PCR; TCRdb has only the in-frame clones, and not every one. The table lists tens of thousands of clones, about 90% of them singletons. The material sequenced was PBMCs, taken from a patient treated with natalizumab. These receptors all stem from a human donor with multiple sclerosis.

The chain joins TRBV4-3 to TRBJ1-2; possibly TRBD1 for D (6 bases). This CDR3 is built from 14 residues. V was cut by 0 bases and J by 7 bases, with 12 bases left in between. Germline V CDR1 and CDR2: LGHNA, YSLEER. CDR3 in DNA: TGCGCCAGCAGCCAAGATCTCGGGACACCTGGCTACACCTTC. Protein sequence: CASSQDLGTPGYTF.

The chain joins TRBV6-5 to TRBJ2-3, with 8 bases fitting TRBD2. CDR1 is MNHEY and CDR2 is SVGAGI in the germline V gene. This CDR3 has 16 residues. The junction had 2 bases not matched to a gene; V was cut back by 0 bases and J by 0 bases. CDR3 in DNA: TGTGCCAGCAGTTACTCAACTAGCGGCAGCACAGATACGCAGTATTTT. Amino acid sequence: CASSYSTSGSTDTQYF.

The chain has TRBV5-1 and TRBJ2-6; 9 bases fit TRBD1. This CDR3 contains 18 residues. V trimming: 3 bases; J trimming: 4 bases; junction bases outside the gene matches: 11. Germline V gene sequence: CDR1 SGHRS, CDR2 YFSETQ. The CDR3 loop reads CASSSITGGAFGANVLTF. The CDR3 DNA follows: TGCGCCAGCAGCTCTATCACAGGGGGCGCTTTCGGGGCCAACGTCCTGACTTTC.

This chain connects TRBV28 to TRBJ1-1; 9 bases agree with TRBD1. Losses at the gene ends were 5 bases for V and 4 bases for J; bases not matched to a gene: 5. Germline V gene data show CDR1 as MDHEN and CDR2 as SYDVKM. The CDR3 is made up of 14 amino acids. CDR3 sequence (DNA): TGTGCCAGCAGTAGGACAGGGGTGGCCACTGAAGCTTTCTTT. Translated, it gives CASSRTGVATEAFF.

The chain uses TRBV7-2 and TRBJ1-4, with TRBD1 as a possible D gene (5 bases). With 5 bases removed from V and 5 bases from J, the gap between germline ends came to 12 bases. Germline V gene lookup returns CDR1 SGHTA and CDR2 FQGNSA. The CDR3 spans 14 residues. In DNA form, the CDR3 reads TGTGCCAGCAGCCTCGGGACCCGAAATGAAAAACTGTTTTTT. Translating it yields CASSLGTRNEKLFF. Using reference TRBV7-2 and TRBJ1-4 for the parts outside the CDR3, the full variable domain is GAGVSQSPSNKVTEKGKDVELRCDPISGHTALYWYRQSLGQGLEFLIYFQGNSAPDKSGLPSDRFSAERTGGSVSTLTIQRTQQEDSAVYLCASSLGTRNEKLFFGSGTQLSVL.

The chain couples TRBV21-1 to TRBJ2-2; no check of the table's D call, TRBD1, against the DNA was made. TRBV21-1 is a pseudogene segment. This CDR3 comprises 17 residues. The CDR3 nucleotides are TGTGCCAGCCCCATTCCCCGGGGGACAGGGGGTACCGGGGAGCTGTTTTTT. Translated: CASPIPRGTGGTGELFF.

The rearrangement uses TRBV27 and TRBJ2-7; D is uncertain. Germline V gene sequence: CDR1 MNHEY, CDR2 SMNVEV (reference sequence). The CDR3 consists of 13 residues. The V and J ends lost 4 bases and 3 bases respectively, with 10 bases between them. The CDR3 DNA is TGTGCCAGCAGTTACAGCCCCCGCTACGAGCAGTACTTC. As protein: CASSYSPRYEQYF.

This sequence joins TRBV18 and TRBJ1-1; 8 nucleotides align to TRBD1. V lost 4 bases, J lost 7 bases, and 8 bases stayed unmatched. Germline lookup yields CDR1 KGHSH and CDR2 LQKENI. The CDR3 has 14 residues. DNA for the CDR3: TGTGCCAGCTCACGCGCAGGGGGCGTAGGTGAAGCTTTCTTT. This translates into CASSRAGGVGEAFF.

This chain joins TRBV29-1 and TRBJ1-3, with D unclear. The CDR3 sequence is 14 residues long. The germline gives CDR1 SQVTM, CDR2 ANQGSEA. Trimming stripped 6 bases from V and 4 bases from J, with 16 bases between. This CDR3 reads CSVVEGSAGNTIYF. CDR3 sequence (DNA): TGCAGCGTCGTGGAGGGAAGTGCCGGAAACACCATATATTTT.

This chain connects TRBV7-9 to TRBJ2-7; TRBD2 matches 10 bases. The V gene end was trimmed by 6 bases and the J gene end by 2 bases; junction bases not matched to a gene: 4. Germline V CDR1 and CDR2: SEHNR, FQNEAQ (reference sequence). This CDR3 comprises 14 residues. The CDR3 bases are TGTGCCAGCAGTGCTACTAGCGGGGCCTACGAGCAGTACTTC. Translating gives CASSATSGAYEQYF.

The chain combines TRBV18 with TRBJ1-1, with a weak D call TRBD1 (6 bases). Trimming cost V 1 base and J 6 bases, with 6 bases left between them. The CDR3 spans 12 residues. Per the germline V gene, CDR1 is KGHSH and CDR2 is LQKENI. CDR3 sequence (DNA): TGTGCCAGCTCACCACGGACAGCTGAAGCTTTCTTT. This encodes CASSPRTAEAFF.

This chain joins TRBV5-4 and TRBJ1-3; D possibly corresponds to TRBD1 (5 bases). V gave up 4 bases and J gave up 0 bases, with 14 bases separating them. This CDR3 comprises 16 residues. The V gene's germline CDR1 is SGHNT and CDR2 YYREEE (reference sequence). CDR3 in DNA: TGTGCCAGCAGCACCCGGGACCTTTTCTCTGGAAACACCATATATTTT. This sequence encodes CASSTRDLFSGNTIYF.

The V gene is TRBV11-3, the J gene TRBJ2-5; possibly TRBD1 for D (6 bases). The CDR3 contains 15 residues. Germline lookup yields CDR1 SGHNT and CDR2 YENEEA. V dropped 4 bases and J dropped 2 bases, with 14 bases sitting between them. CDR3 in amino acids: CASSSGQGFQETQYF. CDR3 in DNA: TGTGCCAGCAGCTCGGGGCAGGGGTTTCAAGAGACCCAGTACTTC.

The V call is TRBV4-3, the J call TRBJ1-2, with D possibly TRBD1 on 6 matching bases. CDR1 is LGHNA, CDR2 YSLEER, per germline. The CDR3 extends over 16 amino acids. Trimming stripped 1 base from V and 2 bases from J, with 14 bases between. The CDR3 DNA sequence: TGCGCCAGCAGCCAAGCCTTAAGGACAGCCAACTATGGCTACACCTTC. It codes for CASSQALRTANYGYTF.